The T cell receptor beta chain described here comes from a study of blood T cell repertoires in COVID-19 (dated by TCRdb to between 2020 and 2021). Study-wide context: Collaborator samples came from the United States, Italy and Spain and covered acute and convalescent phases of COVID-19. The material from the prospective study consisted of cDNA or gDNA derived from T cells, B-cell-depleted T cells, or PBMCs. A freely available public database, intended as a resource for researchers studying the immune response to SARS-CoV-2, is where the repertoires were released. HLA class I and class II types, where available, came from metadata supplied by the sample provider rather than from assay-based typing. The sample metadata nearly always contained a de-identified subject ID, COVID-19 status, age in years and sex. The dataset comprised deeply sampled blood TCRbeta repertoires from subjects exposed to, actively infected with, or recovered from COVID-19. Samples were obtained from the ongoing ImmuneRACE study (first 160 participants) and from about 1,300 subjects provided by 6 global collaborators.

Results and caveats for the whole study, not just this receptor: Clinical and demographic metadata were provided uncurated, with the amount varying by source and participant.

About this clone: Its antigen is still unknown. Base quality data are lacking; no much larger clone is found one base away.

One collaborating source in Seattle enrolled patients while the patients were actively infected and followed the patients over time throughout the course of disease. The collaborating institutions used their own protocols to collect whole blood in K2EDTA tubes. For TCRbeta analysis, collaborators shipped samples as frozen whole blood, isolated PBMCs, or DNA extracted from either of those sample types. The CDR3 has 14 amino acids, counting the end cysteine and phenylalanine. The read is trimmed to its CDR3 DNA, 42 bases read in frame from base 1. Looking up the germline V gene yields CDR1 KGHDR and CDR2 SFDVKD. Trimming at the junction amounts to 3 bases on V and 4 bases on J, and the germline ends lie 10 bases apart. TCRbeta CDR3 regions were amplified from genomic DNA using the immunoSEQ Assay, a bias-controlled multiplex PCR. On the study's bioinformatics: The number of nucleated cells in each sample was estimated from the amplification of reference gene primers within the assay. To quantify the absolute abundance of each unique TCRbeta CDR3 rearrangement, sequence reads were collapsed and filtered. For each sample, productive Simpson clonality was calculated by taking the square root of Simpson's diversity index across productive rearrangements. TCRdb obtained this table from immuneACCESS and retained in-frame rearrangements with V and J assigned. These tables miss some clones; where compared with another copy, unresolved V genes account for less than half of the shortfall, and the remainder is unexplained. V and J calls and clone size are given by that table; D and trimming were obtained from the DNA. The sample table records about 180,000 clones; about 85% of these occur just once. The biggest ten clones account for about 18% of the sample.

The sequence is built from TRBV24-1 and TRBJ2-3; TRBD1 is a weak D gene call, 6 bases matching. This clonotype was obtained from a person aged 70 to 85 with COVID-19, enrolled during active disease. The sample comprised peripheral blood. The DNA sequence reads TGTGCCACCAGTGATATCAGGGGCCCAGATACGCAGTATTTT. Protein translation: CATSDIRGPDTQYF.